This entry concerns a single T cell receptor beta chain. Germline V gene lookup returns CDR1 MNHNY and CDR2 SVGAGI (reference sequence). The CDR3 spans 14 residues. V lost 6 bases to trimming and J lost 2 bases, with 13 bases between them. Sequencing was performed with immunoSEQ multiplex PCR; in TCRdb, only in-frame clones are kept and a portion is missing. The sample comprises 25,000 to 35,000 clones, more than 70% of which are singletons, and around 0.55% rests with the top ten. The data were taken from a study of blood T cell repertoires in COVID-19. The receptor was isolated from a woman aged 40 to 55 with active or convalescent COVID-19. The sample taken for sequencing was peripheral blood. V and J are TRBV6-6 and TRBJ1-1; maybe TRBD1 (6 bases). The CDR3: CASSQYRANTEAFF. Written as DNA, the CDR3 is TGTGCCAGCAGCCAGTACAGGGCCAACACTGAAGCTTTCTTT.